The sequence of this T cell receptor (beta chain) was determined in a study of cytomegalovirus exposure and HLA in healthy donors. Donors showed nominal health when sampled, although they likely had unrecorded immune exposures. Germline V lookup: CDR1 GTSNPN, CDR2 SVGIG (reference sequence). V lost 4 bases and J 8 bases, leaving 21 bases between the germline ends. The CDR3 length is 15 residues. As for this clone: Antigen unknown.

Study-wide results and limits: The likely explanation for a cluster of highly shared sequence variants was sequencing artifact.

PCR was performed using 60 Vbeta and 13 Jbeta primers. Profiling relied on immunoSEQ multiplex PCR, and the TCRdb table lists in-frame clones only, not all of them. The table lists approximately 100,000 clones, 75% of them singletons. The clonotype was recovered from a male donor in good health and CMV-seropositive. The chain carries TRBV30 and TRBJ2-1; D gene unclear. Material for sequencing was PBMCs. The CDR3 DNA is TGTGCCTGGACCCACCTCCGGCAGGTGCCAGATGAGCAGTTCTTC. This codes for CAWTHLRQVPDEQFF.